Below, 26 T cell receptor beta chains from the same sample are listed, as sequenced in a study of identifying expanded T cells in peripheral blood. Data came from immunoSEQ multiplex PCR; TCRdb stores just in-frame clones and leaves some out. The data hold some 97,000 clones, with about 87% observed a single time. Source material: blood. All receptors come from a person between 18 and 75 years old in good health.

The rearrangement uses TRBV25-1 and TRBJ1-2; TRBD1 agrees at 8 bases. The CDR3 is 13 amino acids. Germline loops: CDR1 MGHDK, CDR2 SYGVNS. Losses at the gene ends were 5 bases for V and 4 bases for J; bases not matched to a gene: 3. DNA for the CDR3: TGTGCCAGCAGTCAGGGGGCCCCCTATGGCTACACCTTC. This gives the protein CASSQGAPYGYTF.

The chain joins TRBV19 to TRBJ2-2, with D tentatively TRBD1 (5 bases). Germline V lookup: CDR1 LNHDA, CDR2 SQIVND (reference sequence). CDR3 length equals 14 residues. Between the trimmed V and J ends, which lost 2 bases and 4 bases, there was a span of 8 bases. The CDR3 region is CASSIIQGTGELFF. The DNA for the CDR3 is TGTGCCAGTAGTATAATCCAGGGCACCGGGGAGCTGTTTTTT. The entire variable domain, with the rest obtained from reference TRBV19 and TRBJ2-2, is as follows: DGGITQSPKYLFRKEGQNVTLSCEQNLNHDAMYWYRQDPGQGLRLIYYSQIVNDFQKGDIAEGYSVSREKKESFPLTVTSAQKNPTAFYLCASSIIQGTGELFFGEGSRLTVL.

The chain combines TRBV6-6 with TRBJ2-7; TRBD1 matches 7 bases. The CDR3 sequence is 16 residues long. Germline V lookup: CDR1 MNHNY, CDR2 SVGAGI (reference sequence). Trimming removed 0 bases from V and 0 bases from J; junction bases left unmatched: 5. The CDR3 protein is CASSYSPGQSSYEQYF. In DNA form, the CDR3 reads TGTGCCAGCAGTTACTCCCCGGGACAGAGCTCCTACGAGCAGTACTTC.

V is TRBV7-9 and J is TRBJ1-1; D not resolved. Germline V CDR1 and CDR2: SEHNR, FQNEAQ (reference sequence). Trimming shortened V by 5 bases and J by 0 bases, and 10 bases separated the two germline ends. The CDR3 runs 14 residues. The DNA for the CDR3 is TGTGCCAGCAGCCCGGGGTCTCTGAACACTGAAGCTTTCTTT. It yields the protein CASSPGSLNTEAFF.

CDR3 nucleotides: TGTGCCTGGAGTGGAACAGGGGGCAATCAGCCCCAGCATTTT. Amino acids: CAWSGTGGNQPQHF. V is TRBV30 and J is TRBJ1-5; 7 bases are shared with TRBD1. The CDR3 runs to 14 residues. The J segment lost 2 bases and the V segment lost 1 base, leaving 2 bases of the junction unmatched. Germline V lookup: CDR1 GTSNPN, CDR2 SVGIG (reference sequence).

The chain uses TRBV6-1 and TRBJ2-5; D ambiguous. This CDR3 has 11 residues. CDR1 and CDR2 (germline): MNHNS, SASEGT. The ends were cut back, 8 bases at V and 5 bases at J, with 9 bases in the middle. CDR3 region: CASRNRETQYF. In nucleotides, the CDR3 is TGTGCCAGCCGCAATAGGGAGACCCAGTACTTC.

The chain uses TRBV7-2 and TRBJ2-3; 9 bases map to TRBD1. The length of the CDR3 is 16 residues. V lost 5 bases to trimming and J lost 8 bases; unmatched junction nucleotides: 14. Germline V gene lookup returns CDR1 SGHTA and CDR2 FQGNSA. CDR3 sequence (DNA): TGTGCCAGCAGCCCGTCCGGGACAGGGTACTATAGTACGCAGTATTTT. Translated: CASSPSGTGYYSTQYF. The whole variable domain, remainder taken from reference TRBV7-2 and TRBJ2-3, is GAGVSQSPSNKVTEKGKDVELRCDPISGHTALYWYRQSLGQGLEFLIYFQGNSAPDKSGLPSDRFSAERTGGSVSTLTIQRTQQEDSAVYLCASSPSGTGYYSTQYFGPGTRLTVL.

This chain joins TRBV27 and TRBJ2-7; 8 nucleotides line up with TRBD2. CDR3 length: 16 amino acids. J was trimmed by 4 bases and V by 4 bases; bases with no gene match: 12. The germline V gene has CDR1 MNHEY and CDR2 SMNVEV (reference sequence). The CDR3 DNA follows: TGTGCCAGCAGTTCCATGGCGGGAGGCATCCGGTACGAGCAGTACTTC. Protein: CASSSMAGGIRYEQYF.

V usage is TRBV4-1 and J usage is TRBJ1-6, with TRBD1 identical over 8 bases. The ends lost 1 base at V and 6 bases at J; junction bases unmatched: 11. Germline assignment: CDR1 MGHRA and CDR2 YSYEKL. The length of the CDR3 is 18 residues. CDR3 sequence: CASSQGLQGVLRNSPLHF. In DNA form, the CDR3 reads TGCGCCAGCAGCCAAGGACTACAGGGGGTACTTCGTAATTCACCCCTCCACTTT.

The rearrangement links TRBV7-9 to TRBJ2-3; D is uncertain. The CDR3 is made up of 15 amino acids. Between the trimmed V and J ends, which lost 4 bases and 4 bases, there was a span of 15 bases. Germline V gene lookup returns CDR1 SEHNR and CDR2 FQNEAQ (reference sequence). For the CDR3, the DNA is TGTGCCAGCAGCTCTCAAACTATTGTTTCAGATACGCAGTATTTT. Its protein product is CASSSQTIVSDTQYF.

This clone was seen a handful of times. The rearrangement uses TRBV19 and TRBJ2-1, with a tentative D call TRBD2 (7 bases). The CDR3 is 15 amino acids. Trimming left V 9 bases short and J 4 bases short, with 19 bases between. Germline CDR1 is LNHDA and CDR2 is SQIVND (reference sequence). CDR3 in amino acids: CASKGGTSGYNEQFF. The CDR3 nucleotides are TGTGCCAGCAAGGGAGGGACATCCGGTTACAATGAGCAGTTCTTC. Together with reference TRBV19 and TRBJ2-1, the CDR3 gives the full variable domain: DGGITQSPKYLFRKEGQNVTLSCEQNLNHDAMYWYRQDPGQGLRLIYYSQIVNDFQKGDIAEGYSVSREKKESFPLTVTSAQKNPTAFYLCASKGGTSGYNEQFFGPGTRLTVL.

This chain connects TRBV19 to TRBJ1-5, with TRBD1 matching over 7 bases. This CDR3 has 16 residues. Germline CDR1 and CDR2: LNHDA and SQIVND (reference sequence). V shed 4 bases and J 3 bases; nucleotides not matched to a gene: 9. CDR3 residues: CASSRWTGSNNQPQHF. The CDR3, as DNA: TGTGCCAGTAGTAGATGGACAGGCTCGAACAATCAGCCCCAGCATTTT.

This clone was counted only a few times. V and J are TRBV14 and TRBJ2-6; tentatively, D is TRBD2 (5 bases). CDR3 length: 16 residues. CDR1 is SGHDN, CDR2 FVKESK, per germline. Trimming left V 4 bases short and J 0 bases short, with 10 bases between. The CDR3 nucleotides read TGTGCCAGCAGCCGCTCGGGGTCCTCTGGGGCCAACGTCCTGACTTTC. Protein product: CASSRSGSSGANVLTF.

The V call is TRBV19, the J call TRBJ1-2, with D uncertain. The CDR3 has 15 amino acids. Trimming removed 2 bases at V and 0 bases at J, with 10 bases between. Germline V gene lookup returns CDR1 LNHDA and CDR2 SQIVND (reference sequence). The DNA of the CDR3 is TGTGCCAGTAGTATAAGGGCCACCGCTAACTATGGCTACACCTTC. Amino acids: CASSIRATANYGYTF. Drawing the rest from reference TRBV19 and TRBJ1-2, the complete variable domain is DGGITQSPKYLFRKEGQNVTLSCEQNLNHDAMYWYRQDPGQGLRLIYYSQIVNDFQKGDIAEGYSVSREKKESFPLTVTSAQKNPTAFYLCASSIRATANYGYTFGSGTRLTVV.

V usage is TRBV7-6 and J usage is TRBJ1-3; D unclear. The CDR3 spans 16 residues. Germline V lookup: CDR1 SGHVS, CDR2 FNYEAQ. Between the trimmed V and J ends, which lost 5 bases and 0 bases, there was a span of 14 bases. The CDR3 sequence: CASSPDGFYSGNTIYF. The CDR3 DNA is TGTGCCAGCAGCCCCGACGGCTTCTACTCTGGAAACACCATATATTTT.

The chain has TRBV6-1 and TRBJ2-1, with TRBD2 identical over 8 bases. The junction had 13 bases not matched to a gene; V was cut back by 2 bases and J by 7 bases. The CDR3 is made up of 17 amino acids. CDR1 MNHNS and CDR2 SASEGT come from the germline V gene. The CDR3 sequence is CASSERGGPGTRNEQFF. The CDR3, as DNA: TGTGCCAGCAGTGAAAGGGGGGGCCCCGGGACTAGGAATGAGCAGTTCTTC.

This chain connects TRBV19 to TRBJ1-1; 7 bases line up with TRBD1. Germline CDR1 and CDR2: LNHDA and SQIVND (reference sequence). With V trimmed by 9 bases and J by 4 bases, 5 bases remained unmatched. The CDR3 spans 12 residues. The CDR3 loop reads CASRDRATEAFF. CDR3 coding DNA: TGTGCCAGCCGTGACAGGGCCACTGAAGCTTTCTTT.

CDR3 residues: CASSLAWANTEAFF. The CDR3 DNA follows: TGTGCCAGCAGCTTAGCGTGGGCGAACACTGAAGCTTTCTTT. The chain joins TRBV11-1 to TRBJ1-1; D uncertain. The CDR3 covers 14 residues. Between the trimmed V and J ends, which lost 0 bases and 1 base, there was a span of 6 bases. Germline CDR1 is SGHAT and CDR2 is FQDESV (reference sequence).

The rearrangement uses TRBV27 and TRBJ2-5, with 9 bases that match TRBD1. Germline trimming cut 5 bases from V and 5 bases from J; bases unmatched to any gene: 9. Germline V lookup: CDR1 MNHEY, CDR2 SMNVEV (reference sequence). This CDR3 contains 15 residues. The CDR3 DNA sequence: TGTGCCAGCAGTCCACGGGACAGGGTGTGGGAGACCCAGTACTTC. Protein sequence: CASSPRDRVWETQYF.

The chain recombines TRBV5-1 with TRBJ1-2; possibly TRBD1 for D (6 bases). CDR1 is SGHRS, CDR2 YFSETQ, per germline. V was clipped by 5 bases and J by 8 bases, with 13 bases between them. The CDR3 is made up of 12 amino acids. CDR3: CASRPNQGGYTF. CDR3 in DNA: TGCGCCAGCAGGCCTAACCAGGGGGGCTACACCTTC. Full variable domain (outside the CDR3, taken from reference TRBV5-1 and TRBJ1-2): KAGVTQTPRYLIKTRGQQVTLSCSPISGHRSVSWYQQTPGQGLQFLFEYFSETQRNKGNFPGRFSGRQFSNSRSEMNVSTLELGDSALYLCASRPNQGGYTFGSGTRLTVV.

CDR3 bases: TGCAGCGTCCGGACTAGCGGGGGGGAGACCCAGTACTTC. Encoded protein: CSVRTSGGETQYF. The chain uses TRBV29-1 and TRBJ2-5; the match to TRBD2 covers 14 bases. Germline assignment: CDR1 SQVTM and CDR2 ANQGSEA. The CDR3 consists of 13 residues. Trimming removed 6 bases from V and 5 bases from J; junction bases left unmatched: 2.

The chain's CDR3 is CASSMQGPPWEQYF. The CDR3 nucleotides read TGCGCCAGCAGCATGCAGGGGCCCCCGTGGGAGCAGTACTTC. This sequence joins TRBV5-1 and TRBJ2-7; D is perhaps TRBD1 (6 bases). The germline V gene has CDR1 SGHRS and CDR2 YFSETQ. V shed 4 bases and J shed 7 bases, with 18 bases lying between them. This CDR3 is 14 amino acids long.

This clone was observed a single time. The genes are TRBV25-1 and TRBJ1-2; 8 bases agree with TRBD1. The CDR3 has 14 amino acids. With 6 bases clipped from V and 8 bases from J, the junction kept 11 bases outside the gene matches. Germline V lookup: CDR1 MGHDK, CDR2 SYGVNS. CDR3 bases: TGTGCCAGCAGCCCCGTGGACAGGGCACGAGGCTACACCTTC. This gives the protein CASSPVDRARGYTF.

This chain connects TRBV5-6 to TRBJ1-2; D perhaps matches TRBD1 (5 bases). The CDR3 has 13 residues. V lost 2 bases, J lost 2 bases, and 7 bases lay in between. The germline CDR1 and CDR2 sequences are SGHDT and YYEEEE. For the CDR3, the DNA is TGTGCCAGCAGCTTAAGACAGAACTATGGCTACACCTTC. This codes for CASSLRQNYGYTF.

The V gene is TRBV29-1, the J gene TRBJ2-3; 9 nucleotides agree with TRBD1. J lost 3 bases, V lost 4 bases, and 14 bases had no gene match. The CDR3 runs 17 residues. Germline values: CDR1 SQVTM, CDR2 ANQGSEA. For the CDR3, the DNA is TGCAGCGTTGCAGCCGGAACCTACAGGGGGCTGACAGATACGCAGTATTTT. Protein sequence: CSVAAGTYRGLTDTQYF.

The CDR3 DNA sequence: TGTGCCAGCAGCCCCGAGGGTAAGGGCTTCTCTGGGGCCAACGTCCTGACTTTC. It yields the protein CASSPEGKGFSGANVLTF. V usage is TRBV14 and J usage is TRBJ2-6; TRBD2 might be the D (5 bases). This CDR3 has 18 residues. V dropped 4 bases and J dropped 0 bases, with 16 bases sitting between them. Germline V gene data show CDR1 as SGHDN and CDR2 as FVKESK.